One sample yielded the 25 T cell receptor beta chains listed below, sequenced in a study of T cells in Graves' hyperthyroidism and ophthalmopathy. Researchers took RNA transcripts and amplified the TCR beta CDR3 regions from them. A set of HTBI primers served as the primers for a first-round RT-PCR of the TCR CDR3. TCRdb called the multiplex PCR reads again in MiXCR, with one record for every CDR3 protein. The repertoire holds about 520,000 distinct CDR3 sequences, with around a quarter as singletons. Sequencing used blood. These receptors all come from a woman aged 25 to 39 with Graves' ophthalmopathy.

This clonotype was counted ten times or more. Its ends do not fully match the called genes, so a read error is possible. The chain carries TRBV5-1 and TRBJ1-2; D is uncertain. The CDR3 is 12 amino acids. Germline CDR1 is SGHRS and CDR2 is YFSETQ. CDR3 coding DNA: TGTGCCAGCAGTTTAGAAGGGTTAGGCTACACCTTC. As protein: CASSLEGLGYTF.

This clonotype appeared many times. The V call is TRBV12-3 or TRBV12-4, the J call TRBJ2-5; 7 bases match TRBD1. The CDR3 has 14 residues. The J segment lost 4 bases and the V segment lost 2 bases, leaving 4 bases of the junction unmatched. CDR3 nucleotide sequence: TGTGCCAGCAGTTTAACCTACAGGGGAGAGACCCAGTACTTC. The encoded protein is CASSLTYRGETQYF.

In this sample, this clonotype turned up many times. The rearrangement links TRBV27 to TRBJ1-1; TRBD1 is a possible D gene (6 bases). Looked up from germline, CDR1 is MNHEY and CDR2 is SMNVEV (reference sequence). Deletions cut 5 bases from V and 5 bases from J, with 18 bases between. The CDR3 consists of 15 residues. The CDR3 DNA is TGTGCCAGCAGTGGGACACCCTACTGGAGGACTGAAGCTTTCTTT. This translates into CASSGTPYWRTEAFF.

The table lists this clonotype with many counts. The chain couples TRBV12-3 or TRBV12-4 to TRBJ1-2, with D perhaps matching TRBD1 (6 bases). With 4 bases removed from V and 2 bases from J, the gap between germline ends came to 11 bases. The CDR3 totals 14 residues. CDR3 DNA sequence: TGTGCCAGCAGTTCCGGACAGTGGAACTATGGCTACACCTTC. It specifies CASSSGQWNYGYTF.

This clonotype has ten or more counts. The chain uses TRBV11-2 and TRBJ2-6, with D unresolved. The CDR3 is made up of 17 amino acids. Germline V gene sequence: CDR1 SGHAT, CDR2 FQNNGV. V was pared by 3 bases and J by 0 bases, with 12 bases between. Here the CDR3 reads CASSLWVLLSGANVLTF. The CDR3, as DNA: TGTGCCAGCAGCTTGTGGGTCCTGCTCTCTGGGGCCAACGTCCTGACTTTC.

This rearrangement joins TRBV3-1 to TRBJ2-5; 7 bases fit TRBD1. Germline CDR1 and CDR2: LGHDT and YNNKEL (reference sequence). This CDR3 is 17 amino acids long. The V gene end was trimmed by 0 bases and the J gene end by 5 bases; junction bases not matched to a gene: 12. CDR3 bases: TGTGCCAGCAGCCAAGATATCAGAAGGGGGCAGGGGGAGACCCAGTACTTC. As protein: CASSQDIRRGQGETQYF.

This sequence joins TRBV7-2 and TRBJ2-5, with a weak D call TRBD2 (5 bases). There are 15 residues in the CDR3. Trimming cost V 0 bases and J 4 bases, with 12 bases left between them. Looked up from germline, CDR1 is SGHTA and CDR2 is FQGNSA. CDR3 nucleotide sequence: TGTGCCAGCAGCTTAGCCTCAAGCGGTGCAGAGACCCAGTACTTC. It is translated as CASSLASSGAETQYF. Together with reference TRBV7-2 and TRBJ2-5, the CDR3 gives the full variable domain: GAGVSQSPSNKVTEKGKDVELRCDPISGHTALYWYRQSLGQGLEFLIYFQGNSAPDKSGLPSDRFSAERTGGSVSTLTIQRTQQEDSAVYLCASSLASSGAETQYFGPGTRLLVL.

The CDR3 protein is CASSPQGVGTNEQFF. The CDR3 DNA sequence: TGCGCCAGCAGCCCACAGGGAGTCGGCACCAATGAGCAGTTCTTC. This sequence joins TRBV5-1 and TRBJ2-1; tentative D call: TRBD1 (6 bases). V dropped 4 bases and J dropped 6 bases, with 17 bases sitting between them. The CDR3 totals 15 residues. The V gene's germline CDR1 is SGHRS and CDR2 YFSETQ.

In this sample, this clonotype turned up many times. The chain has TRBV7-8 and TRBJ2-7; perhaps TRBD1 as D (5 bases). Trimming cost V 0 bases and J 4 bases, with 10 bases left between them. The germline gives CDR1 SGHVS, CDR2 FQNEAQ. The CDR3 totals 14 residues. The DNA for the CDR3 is TGTGCCAGCAGCTTAGCGGATCAGGGATACGAGCAGTACTTC. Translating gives CASSLADQGYEQYF.

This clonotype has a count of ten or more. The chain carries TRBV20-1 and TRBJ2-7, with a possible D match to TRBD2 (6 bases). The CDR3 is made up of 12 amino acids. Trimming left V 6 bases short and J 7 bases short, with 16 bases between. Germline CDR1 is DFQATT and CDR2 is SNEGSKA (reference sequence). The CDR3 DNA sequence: TGCAGTGCCAGAAGCGGGCTGGGAGAGCAGTACTTC. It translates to CSARSGLGEQYF.

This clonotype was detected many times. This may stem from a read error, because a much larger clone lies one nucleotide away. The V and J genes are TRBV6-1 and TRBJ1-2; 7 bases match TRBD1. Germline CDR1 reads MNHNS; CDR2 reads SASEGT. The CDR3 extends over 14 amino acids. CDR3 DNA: TGTGCCAGCAATGCCGGGACAGCGAACTATGGCTACGCCTTC. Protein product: CASNAGTANYGYAF.

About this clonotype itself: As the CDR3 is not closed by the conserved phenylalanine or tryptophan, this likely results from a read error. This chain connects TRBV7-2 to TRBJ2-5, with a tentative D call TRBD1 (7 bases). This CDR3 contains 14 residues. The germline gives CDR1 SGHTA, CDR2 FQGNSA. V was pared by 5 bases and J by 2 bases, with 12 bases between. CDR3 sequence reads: CASSRQGGQETQYS. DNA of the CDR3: TGTGCCAGCAGCAGACAGGGAGGTCAAGAGACCCAGTACTCC.

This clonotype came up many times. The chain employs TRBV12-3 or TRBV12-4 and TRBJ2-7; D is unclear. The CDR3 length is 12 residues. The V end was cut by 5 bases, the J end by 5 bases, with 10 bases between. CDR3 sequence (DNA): TGTGCCAGCAGTCCCCAGACGGACGAGCAGTACTTC. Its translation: CASSPQTDEQYF.

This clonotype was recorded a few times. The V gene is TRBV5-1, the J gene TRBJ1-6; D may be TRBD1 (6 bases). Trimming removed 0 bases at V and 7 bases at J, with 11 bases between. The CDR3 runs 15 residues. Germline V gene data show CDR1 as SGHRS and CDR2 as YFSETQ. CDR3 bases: TGCGCCAGCAGCTTGGGAACAGGGTCGAATTCACCCCTCCACTTT. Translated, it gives CASSLGTGSNSPLHF.

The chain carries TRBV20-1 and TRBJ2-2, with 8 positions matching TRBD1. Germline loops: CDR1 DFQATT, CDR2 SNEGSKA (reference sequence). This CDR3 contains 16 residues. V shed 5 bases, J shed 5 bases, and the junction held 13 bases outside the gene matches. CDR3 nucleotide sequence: TGCAGTGCTCTATTTTCAGGGGGCGCTGTTACCGGGGAGCTGTTTTTT. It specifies CSALFSGGAVTGELFF.

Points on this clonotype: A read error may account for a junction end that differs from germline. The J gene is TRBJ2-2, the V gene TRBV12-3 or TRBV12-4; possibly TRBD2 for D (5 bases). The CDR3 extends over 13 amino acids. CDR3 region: CASSWTSTEELFF. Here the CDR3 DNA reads TGTGCCAGCAGTTGGACTTCCACCGAGGAGCTGTTTTTT.

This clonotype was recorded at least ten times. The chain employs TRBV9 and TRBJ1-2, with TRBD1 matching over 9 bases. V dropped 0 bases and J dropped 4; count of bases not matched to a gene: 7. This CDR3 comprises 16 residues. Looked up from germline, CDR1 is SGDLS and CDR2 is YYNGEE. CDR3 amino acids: CASSVDSGQGPYGYTF. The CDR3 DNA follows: TGTGCCAGCAGCGTAGATTCGGGACAGGGCCCCTATGGCTACACCTTC.

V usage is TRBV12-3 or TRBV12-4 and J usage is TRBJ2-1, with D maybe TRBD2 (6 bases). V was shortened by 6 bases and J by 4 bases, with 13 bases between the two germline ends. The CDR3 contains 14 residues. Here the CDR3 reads CASSQWDSYNEQFF. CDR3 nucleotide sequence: TGTGCCAGCAGCCAATGGGACTCGTACAATGAGCAGTTCTTC.

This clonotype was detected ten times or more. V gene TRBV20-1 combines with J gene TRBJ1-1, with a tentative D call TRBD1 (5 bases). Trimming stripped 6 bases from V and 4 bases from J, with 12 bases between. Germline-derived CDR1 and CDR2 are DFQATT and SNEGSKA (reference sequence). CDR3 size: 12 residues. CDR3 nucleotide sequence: TGCAGTGCCCCCAGACAGAGCACTGAAGCTTTCTTT. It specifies CSAPRQSTEAFF.

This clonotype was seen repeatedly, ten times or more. The CDR3 bases are TGTGCCAGCAGTTACCCGAATGGGGGGGTGGACACTGAAGCTTTCTTT. This sequence encodes CASSYPNGGVDTEAFF. The chain links TRBV6-5 to TRBJ1-1; TRBD1 might be the D (5 bases). The CDR3 runs 16 residues. V lost 2 bases and J 3 bases, leaving 16 bases between the germline ends. The germline V gene encodes CDR1 MNHEY and CDR2 SVGAGI.

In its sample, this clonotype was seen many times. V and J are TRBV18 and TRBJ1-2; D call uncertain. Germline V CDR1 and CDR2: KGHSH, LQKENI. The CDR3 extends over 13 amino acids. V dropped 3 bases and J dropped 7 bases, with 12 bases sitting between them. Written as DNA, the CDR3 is TGTGCCAGCTCACCTCGTGAGCGAGGTGGCTACACCTTC. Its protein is CASSPRERGGYTF.

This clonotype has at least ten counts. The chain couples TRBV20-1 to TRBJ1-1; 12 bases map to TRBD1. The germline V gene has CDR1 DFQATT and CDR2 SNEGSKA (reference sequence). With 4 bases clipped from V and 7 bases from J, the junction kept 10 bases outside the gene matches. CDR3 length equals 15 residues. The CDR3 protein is CSANFPGQGALEAFF. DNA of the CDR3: TGCAGTGCTAACTTCCCGGGACAGGGGGCCCTTGAAGCTTTCTTT.

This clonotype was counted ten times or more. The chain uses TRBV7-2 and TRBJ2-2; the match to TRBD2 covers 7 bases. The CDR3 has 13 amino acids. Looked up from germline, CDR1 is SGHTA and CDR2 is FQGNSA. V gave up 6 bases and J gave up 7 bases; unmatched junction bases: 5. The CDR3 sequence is CASSSRGDGELFF. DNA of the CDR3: TGTGCCAGCAGTTCTCGGGGGGACGGGGAGCTGTTTTTT.

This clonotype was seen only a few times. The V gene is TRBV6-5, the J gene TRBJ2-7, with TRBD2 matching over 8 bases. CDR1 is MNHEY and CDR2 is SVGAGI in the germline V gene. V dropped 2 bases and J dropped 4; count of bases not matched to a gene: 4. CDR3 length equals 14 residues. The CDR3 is CASSYGGRRYEQYF. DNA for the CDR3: TGTGCCAGCAGTTACGGCGGGAGGCGGTACGAGCAGTACTTC.

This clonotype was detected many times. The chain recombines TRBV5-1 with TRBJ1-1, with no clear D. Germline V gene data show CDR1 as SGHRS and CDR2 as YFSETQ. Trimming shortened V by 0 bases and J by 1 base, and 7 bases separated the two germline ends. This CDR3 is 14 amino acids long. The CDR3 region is CASSLVLRNTEAFF. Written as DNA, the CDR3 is TGCGCCAGCAGCTTGGTTTTAAGGAACACTGAAGCTTTCTTT.